Included here is one T cell receptor beta chain sequence, with context. The data stem from a study of T cell changes during pregnancy in multiple sclerosis. Clones were sequenced by immunoSEQ multiplex PCR, and TCRdb holds only the in-frame ones, with some missing. The data hold approximately 50,000 clones, with 94% observed a single time. Trimming left V 4 bases short and J 0 bases short, with 9 bases between. Germline V lookup: CDR1 LNHDA, CDR2 SQIVND (reference sequence). This CDR3 has 14 residues. This sequence joins TRBV19 and TRBJ2-5; D unclear. This TCR derives from a female donor with multiple sclerosis, enrolled in a pregnancy study. Source: CD4+ T cells from peripheral blood mononuclear cells, taken in the third trimester of pregnancy. The CDR3 reads CASSNSADQETQYF. The CDR3, as DNA: TGTGCCAGTAGTAATTCGGCGGACCAAGAGACCCAGTACTTC.